These T cell receptor beta chains were read from a single sample in a study of vaccination effects on CD4 cells after COVID-19. The data were produced by immunoSEQ multiplex PCR, yet TCRdb's version contains in-frame clones alone and is incomplete. The repertoire holds about 46,000 clones, with around 76% as singletons. No antigen has been identified for these receptors. The sample here was CD4+ T cells from PBMCs cultured without peptide, taken before COVID-19 vaccination. The receptor source for this set is a human donor who had a prior SARS-CoV-2 infection. Each CDR3 is given with its conserved first and last residue. The D gene is left open where the match is weak. Clone size is not always given. Where it is, it says once, few, many or a class for expanded clones.

size: .; V: TRBV5-1; D: .; J: TRBJ2-7; DNA: TGCGCCAGCAGCTTGGGGGGGGACTCCTACGAGCAGTACTTC; CDR3: CASSLGGDSYEQYF
size: few; V: TRBV24-1; D: .; J: TRBJ2-3; DNA: TGTGCCACCAGTGATTTCGCCGGGACTAGCACAGATACGCAGTATTTT; CDR3: CATSDFAGTSTDTQYF
size: .; V: TRBV7-6; D: TRBD1; J: TRBJ2-7; DNA: TGTGCCAGCAGCTCCTCCCCGGGACAGGGGGCCGACGAGCAGTACTTC; CDR3: CASSSSPGQGADEQYF
size: .; V: TRBV6-2/TRBV6-3; D: .; J: TRBJ1-1; DNA: TGTGCCAGCAGTTACTCGGAGGGAGACACTGAAGCTTTCTTT; CDR3: CASSYSEGDTEAFF
size: .; V: TRBV5-4; D: TRBD2; J: TRBJ2-5; DNA: TGTGCCAGCAGCCCGATCCCTGGGACTAGCGGACAAGAGACCCAGTACTTC; CDR3: CASSPIPGTSGQETQYF
size: .; V: TRBV5-6; D: .; J: TRBJ2-2; DNA: TGTGCCAGCAGCCGAATTGGGTCCCCCGGGGAGCTGTTTTTT; CDR3: CASSRIGSPGELFF
size: .; V: TRBV4-2; D: TRBD2; J: TRBJ2-3; DNA: TGTGCCAGCAGCCTAGCGGGGGGAAGCACAGATACGCAGTATTTT; CDR3: CASSLAGGSTDTQYF
size: .; V: TRBV4-3; D: TRBD1; J: TRBJ1-4; DNA: TGCGCCAGCAGCCCTGGACAGGGGAGAGGGAATGAAAAACTGTTTTTT; CDR3: CASSPGQGRGNEKLFF
size: .; V: TRBV7-3; D: .; J: TRBJ1-1; DNA: TGTGCCAGCAGCTTAACTTGGAAAGACACTGAAGCTTTCTTT; CDR3: CASSLTWKDTEAFF
size: once; V: TRBV6-6; D: TRBD1; J: TRBJ1-6; DNA: TGTGCCAGCAGGGAAACAGGGGGCTTAAGTAATTCACCCCTCCACTTT; CDR3: CASRETGGLSNSPLHF
size: .; V: TRBV11-2; D: TRBD1; J: TRBJ1-4; DNA: TGTGCCAGCAGCTCCTTGACAGGGTCTAATGAAAAACTGTTTTTT; CDR3: CASSSLTGSNEKLFF
size: .; V: TRBV15; D: .; J: TRBJ2-2; DNA: TGTGCCACCGGGAGAAGGGCGGACGGGGAGCTGTTTTTT; CDR3: CATGRRADGELFF
size: once; V: TRBV15; D: TRBD2; J: TRBJ2-3; DNA: TGTGCCACCAGCAGAGGACTAGCGAATTCAGATACGCAGTATTTT; CDR3: CATSRGLANSDTQYF
size: .; V: TRBV5-6; D: TRBD1; J: TRBJ2-7; DNA: TGTGCCAGCAGCCTGGGACAGGGGGCCTACGAGCAGTACTTC; CDR3: CASSLGQGAYEQYF
size: few; V: TRBV30; D: .; J: TRBJ1-2; DNA: TGTGCCTGGAGTGTCACTCTATCTATGGGCTACACCTTC; CDR3: CAWSVTLSMGYTF
size: .; V: TRBV28; D: TRBD1; J: TRBJ2-7; DNA: TGTGCCAGCAGCCGGGGGACAGGGTCTTACTTC; CDR3: CASSRGTGSYF
size: .; V: TRBV7-9; D: .; J: TRBJ1-1; DNA: TGTGCCAGCAGCTTAAATCGCGGCGGGAACACTGAAGCTTTCTTT; CDR3: CASSLNRGGNTEAFF
size: .; V: TRBV7-3; D: TRBD1; J: TRBJ2-1; DNA: TGTGCCAGCAGCCGCAGGGGGTTTGGGGACAATGAGCAGTTCTTC; CDR3: CASSRRGFGDNEQFF
size: few; V: TRBV25-1; D: .; J: TRBJ2-5; DNA: TGTGCCAGCAGTGTTCAAAGCCTCCAAGAGACCCAGTACTTC; CDR3: CASSVQSLQETQYF
size: once; V: TRBV5-1; D: .; J: TRBJ2-5; DNA: TGCGCCAGCAGCGCGGGATCCACCCGGGAAGAGACCCAGTACTTC; CDR3: CASSAGSTREETQYF
size: few; V: TRBV19; D: .; J: TRBJ2-7; DNA: TGTGCCAGTAGTATGATTGGCCTCATCTACGAGCAGTACTTC; CDR3: CASSMIGLIYEQYF
size: .; V: TRBV7-3; D: TRBD2; J: TRBJ2-1; DNA: TGTGCCAGCAGTAAGCGGGGTGGGGAAGTTGAGCAGTTCTTC; CDR3: CASSKRGGEVEQFF
size: few; V: TRBV25-1; D: .; J: TRBJ1-3; DNA: TGTGCCAGCCGAGAACCTGGAAACACCATATATTTT; CDR3: CASREPGNTIYF
size: .; V: TRBV1; D: .; J: TRBJ2-3; DNA: TGCACCAGCAGCCCCCGACTCGCACTACTAACAGATACGCAGTATTTT; CDR3: CTSSPRLALLTDTQYF
size: .; V: TRBV5-1; D: .; J: TRBJ2-7; DNA: TGCGCCAGCAGGGTTCTTCCGGGCGCCTACGAGCAGTACTTC; CDR3: CASRVLPGAYEQYF
size: few; V: TRBV2; D: .; J: TRBJ2-1; DNA: TGTGCCAGCAGTGATACTTTTTACGGATCCTACAATGAGCAGTTCTTC; CDR3: CASSDTFYGSYNEQFF
size: .; V: TRBV4-2; D: TRBD2; J: TRBJ2-1; DNA: TGTGCCAGCAGCCAGGGTCAATTGGGACTAGCCCTTCTCAATGAGCAGTTCTTC; CDR3: CASSQGQLGLALLNEQFF
size: .; V: TRBV6-6; D: .; J: TRBJ2-5; DNA: TGTGCCAGCAGTTACGCCAAAGAGACCCAGTACTTC; CDR3: CASSYAKETQYF
size: .; V: TRBV2; D: .; J: TRBJ1-3; DNA: TGTGCCAGCAGCCCGACGTGGGGGATGGGAAACACCATATATTTT; CDR3: CASSPTWGMGNTIYF
size: .; V: TRBV3-1/TRBV3-2; D: .; J: TRBJ1-1; DNA: TGTGCCAGCAGCCAAGCAGGGGTTGGGGAAGCTTTCTTT; CDR3: CASSQAGVGEAFF
size: .; V: TRBV5-1; D: TRBD2; J: TRBJ2-2; DNA: TGCGCCAGCAGCTTACAGGAGCGGGAGGGGGAGCTGTTTTTT; CDR3: CASSLQEREGELFF
size: .; V: TRBV12-3/TRBV12-4; D: .; J: TRBJ2-7; DNA: TGTGCCAGCAGTTTTACCACAGGAGCCCAGTACTTC; CDR3: CASSFTTGAQYF
size: .; V: TRBV10-3; D: TRBD1; J: TRBJ2-7; DNA: TGTGCCATAACGACAGGGGTCCACGAGCAGTACTTC; CDR3: CAITTGVHEQYF
size: .; V: TRBV4-3; D: .; J: TRBJ2-1; DNA: TGCGCCAGCAGCCAAGCAGGAACCCCTAATGAGCAGTTCTTC; CDR3: CASSQAGTPNEQFF
size: .; V: TRBV6-5; D: .; J: TRBJ1-1; DNA: TGTGCCAGCAGGACCCCAGGGGACACTGAAGCTTTCTTT; CDR3: CASRTPGDTEAFF
size: .; V: TRBV4-1; D: TRBD1; J: TRBJ2-7; DNA: TGCGCCAGCAGCCAAGATCCCTATCGCGACAGGGCGGACTACGAGCAGTACTTC; CDR3: CASSQDPYRDRADYEQYF
size: .; V: TRBV30; D: .; J: TRBJ1-2; DNA: TGTGCCTGGAGTCCACCGGGGGGAGGCGGCTATGGCTACACCTTC; CDR3: CAWSPPGGGGYGYTF
size: .; V: TRBV5-6; D: .; J: TRBJ1-3; DNA: TGTGCCAGCAGTCAGGGAGTCCCTGGAAACACCATATATTTT; CDR3: CASSQGVPGNTIYF
size: .; V: TRBV7-9; D: .; J: TRBJ1-1; DNA: TGTGCCAGCAGCTTAGCCGGGCCCACTGAAGCTTTCTTT; CDR3: CASSLAGPTEAFF
size: few; V: TRBV9; D: .; J: TRBJ2-7; DNA: TGTGCCAGCAGCGTAGATATAAACTCCTACGAGCAGTACTTC; CDR3: CASSVDINSYEQYF
size: .; V: TRBV11-2; D: .; J: TRBJ2-7; DNA: TGTGCCAGCAGCTTAAGGGCGAACTCCTACGAGCAGTACTTC; CDR3: CASSLRANSYEQYF